The entry that follows covers one T cell receptor (beta chain) sequence. The sample belongs to a study of T cells in Graves' hyperthyroidism and ophthalmopathy. From RNA transcripts, TCR beta CDR3 regions were amplified. HTBI primers were employed in a first-round RT-PCR of the TCR CDR3. TCRdb re-derived calls from the multiplex PCR reads in MiXCR, one entry per CDR3 protein. The table shows fewer than 350,000 distinct CDR3 sequences, with 20% to 25% occurring only once. The V and J ends lost 5 bases and 5 bases respectively, with 13 bases between them. The CDR3 sequence is 14 residues long. The germline V gene has CDR1 LNHDA and CDR2 SQIVND (reference sequence).

The TCR was taken from a woman aged 45-65 years with Graves' hyperthyroidism. The J gene is TRBJ2-1, the V gene TRBV19; possible D gene TRBD1, 6 bases. Sequencing input: blood. The CDR3, as DNA: TGTGCCAGTAGTTTGCAGGGGTGGAACAATGAGCAGTTCTTC. It is translated as CASSLQGWNNEQFF.